The 30 T cell receptor beta chains listed next were all sequenced from one sample in a study of OX40 agonist ivuxolimab in advanced cancers. Assay: immunoSEQ multiplex PCR; the TCRdb copy retains only in-frame clones and omits some. The table records around 67,000 clones, about 85% of them present only once. Specimen: CD4+ or CD8+ T cells sorted from blood, collected in a trial of the OX40 agonist ivuxolimab. The receptor source for this set is an adult with an advanced solid tumor such as melanoma, head and neck, liver or kidney cancer.

This chain links TRBV7-3 with TRBJ2-3, with D unresolved. Trimming removed 0 bases from V and 4 bases from J, with 5 bases in between. Germline V CDR1 and CDR2: SGHTA, FQGTGA. This CDR3 region has 13 residues. The CDR3 bases are TGTGCCAGCAGCTTAACAGGGCCAGATACGCAGTATTTT. Its translation: CASSLTGPDTQYF.

The V and J genes are TRBV9 and TRBJ2-5, with 8 bases aligning to TRBD2. Per germline, CDR1 SGDLS and CDR2 YYNGEE. CDR3 length equals 14 residues. With V trimmed by 1 base and J by 4 bases, 3 bases remained unmatched. CDR3 region: CASSVPSGGETQYF. The CDR3 nucleotides are TGTGCCAGCAGCGTACCGAGCGGGGGAGAGACCCAGTACTTC.

The chain has TRBV6-1 and TRBJ1-2; weak D call: TRBD1 (5 bases). Germline V lookup: CDR1 MNHNS, CDR2 SASEGT. V lost 0 bases and J lost 4, with 15 bases in between. The CDR3 runs 16 residues. This CDR3 reads CASSEAGGGGSYGYTF. DNA for the CDR3: TGTGCCAGCAGTGAAGCCGGCGGGGGAGGGAGCTATGGCTACACCTTC.

The chain carries TRBV4-1 and TRBJ2-1; tentatively, D is TRBD2 (5 bases). This CDR3 region has 15 residues. From germline, CDR1 is MGHRA and CDR2 YSYEKL. Trimming stripped 0 bases from V and 4 bases from J, with 10 bases between. CDR3 DNA sequence: TGCGCCAGCAGCCAAGATCCAGCGGCATACAATGAGCAGTTCTTC. Protein: CASSQDPAAYNEQFF.

The gene calls are TRBV2 and TRBJ1-6; D unclear. Germline CDR1 SNHLY, CDR2 FYNNEI. The CDR3 totals 14 residues. Trimming cost V 7 bases and J 8 bases, with 15 bases left between them. In DNA, the CDR3 is TGTGCCAGCATCCAGACTTCGTTGGATTCACCCCTCCACTTT. Protein: CASIQTSLDSPLHF.

CDR3 in DNA: TGTGCCAGTAGCGGACAGGGAGGCTACAATGAGCAGTTCTTC. As protein: CASSGQGGYNEQFF. This chain connects TRBV19 to TRBJ2-1; 8 positions match TRBD1. This CDR3 has 14 amino acids. Germline trimming cut 6 bases from V and 3 bases from J; bases unmatched to any gene: 4. Germline CDR1 reads LNHDA; CDR2 reads SQIVND (reference sequence).

This chain joins TRBV18 and TRBJ1-6, with 9 bases lining up with TRBD1. Germline values: CDR1 KGHSH, CDR2 LQKENI. Trimming removed 3 bases from V and 2 bases from J; junction bases left unmatched: 5. This CDR3 is built from 17 residues. This CDR3 is CASSPLDRGTYNSPLHF. In nucleotides, the CDR3 is TGTGCCAGCTCACCCTTAGACAGGGGGACCTATAATTCACCCCTCCACTTT.

This sequence joins TRBV6-5 and TRBJ2-4; D not certain. The V gene lost 2 bases and the J gene lost 4 bases, with 6 bases spanning the gap. This CDR3 comprises 13 residues. Germline CDR1 MNHEY, CDR2 SVGAGI. The CDR3 is CASSYDGKNIQYF. CDR3 in DNA: TGTGCCAGCAGTTACGACGGAAAAAACATTCAGTACTTC.

The chain recombines TRBV5-1 with TRBJ1-2, with 10 bases lining up with TRBD1. CDR1 SGHRS and CDR2 YFSETQ come from the germline V gene. J gave up 4 bases and V 0 bases, and 6 bases lay outside the gene matches. The CDR3 runs 16 residues. CDR3 residues: CASSLGQGAKLYGYTF. Here the CDR3 DNA reads TGCGCCAGCAGCTTGGGACAGGGGGCGAAACTCTATGGCTACACCTTC.

The chain combines TRBV11-2 with TRBJ2-7, with 9 bases matching TRBD2. The CDR3 spans 17 residues. The V segment lost 5 bases and the J segment 1 base; nucleotides outside the gene matches: 12. Germline loops: CDR1 SGHAT, CDR2 FQNNGV. CDR3 nucleotides: TGTGCCAGCAGCCCGCTAGTTAGCGGGAGTTCTTCCTACGAGCAGTACTTC. Translated: CASSPLVSGSSSYEQYF.

The J gene is TRBJ2-5, the V gene TRBV6-1, with TRBD1 matching over 10 bases. The DNA end favors TRBJ2-7, so the J call may be wrong. Looked up from germline, CDR1 is MNHNS and CDR2 is SASEGT. The CDR3 extends over 16 amino acids. The CDR3 reads CASSEAQGTGASEQYF. The CDR3 DNA reads as TGTGCCAGCAGTGAAGCGCAGGGGACAGGGGCGAGCGAGCAGTACTTC.

The gene calls are TRBV5-4 and TRBJ1-1; 7 nucleotides agree with TRBD1. With 3 bases clipped from V and 6 bases from J, the junction kept 11 bases outside the gene matches. Germline values: CDR1 SGHNT, CDR2 YYREEE (reference sequence). CDR3 length equals 15 residues. CDR3 in amino acids: CASSYSTGRGPEAFF. CDR3 bases: TGTGCCAGCAGCTACTCGACAGGGAGGGGTCCTGAAGCTTTCTTT. The entire variable domain, with the rest obtained from reference TRBV5-4 and TRBJ1-1, is as follows: ETGVTQSPTHLIKTRGQQVTLRCSSQSGHNTVSWYQQALGQGPQFIFQYYREEENGRGNFPPRFSGLQFPNYSSELNVNALELDDSALYLCASSYSTGRGPEAFFGQGTRLTVV.

The chain's CDR3 is CASERPPKNIQYF. CDR3 bases: TGTGCCAGCGAACGGCCACCCAAAAACATTCAGTACTTC. This sequence joins TRBV28 and TRBJ2-4; no definite D call. Trimming pared 8 bases from V and 2 bases from J, leaving 10 bases between. CDR1 and CDR2 from the germline V gene are MDHEN and SYDVKM. The CDR3 spans 13 residues.

This chain connects TRBV9 to TRBJ1-1; D gene unclear. CDR1 and CDR2 from the germline V gene are SGDLS and YYNGEE. Deletions cut 1 base from V and 1 base from J, with 8 bases between. The CDR3 sequence is 14 residues long. CDR3 in DNA: TGTGCCAGCAGCGTAAGATCTTCGAACACTGAAGCTTTCTTT. This sequence encodes CASSVRSSNTEAFF.

This chain uses TRBV7-9 with TRBJ2-7, with 10 bases matching TRBD2. The J segment lost 2 bases and the V segment lost 5 bases, leaving 3 bases of the junction unmatched. Germline V lookup: CDR1 SEHNR, CDR2 FQNEAQ (reference sequence). This CDR3 region has 14 residues. This chain's CDR3 is CASSASGSTYEQYF. The CDR3 coding sequence is TGTGCCAGCAGCGCTAGCGGGAGTACCTACGAGCAGTACTTC.

The rearrangement uses TRBV6-5 and TRBJ2-5; D ambiguous. The V gene's germline CDR1 is MNHEY and CDR2 SVGAGI. The V gene lost 4 bases and the J gene lost 5 bases, with 5 bases spanning the gap. The CDR3 consists of 11 residues. CDR3 DNA: TGTGCCAGCAGTTTGTTCGAGACCCAGTACTTC. This sequence encodes CASSLFETQYF.

Here the CDR3 reads CASSQVGSETQYF. The CDR3 region has the DNA TGCGCCAGCAGCCAAGTAGGTTCAGAGACCCAGTACTTC. This chain uses TRBV4-1 with TRBJ2-5; D is unresolved. The CDR3 length is 13 residues. CDR1 and CDR2 from the germline V gene are MGHRA and YSYEKL. V was cut by 1 base and J by 4 bases, with 7 bases left in between.

This clone was observed a handful of times. The V call is TRBV6-6, the J call TRBJ1-1; no definite D call. The CDR3 runs to 12 residues. V gave up 6 bases and J gave up 4 bases, with 9 bases separating them. Germline CDR1 MNHNY, CDR2 SVGAGI (reference sequence). The CDR3 sequence is CASSPALTEAFF. The CDR3 DNA reads TGTGCCAGCAGCCCCGCCCTCACTGAAGCTTTCTTT.

The chain couples TRBV18 to TRBJ2-7, with D perhaps matching TRBD1 (5 bases). Germline V CDR1 and CDR2: KGHSH, LQKENI. V lost 1 base and J lost 4, with 8 bases in between. This CDR3 contains 13 residues. DNA for the CDR3: TGTGCCAGCTCACCACAGGGGAAGTACGAGCAGTACTTC. It translates to CASSPQGKYEQYF.

This chain uses TRBV27 with TRBJ2-3, with 8 bases identical to TRBD2. Germline-derived CDR1 and CDR2 are MNHEY and SMNVEV (reference sequence). The CDR3 is 15 amino acids. V was clipped by 4 bases and J by 3 bases; unmatched bases: 6. This chain's CDR3 is CASSSVAGWTDTQYF. DNA for the CDR3: TGTGCCAGCAGTTCCGTAGCGGGATGGACAGATACGCAGTATTTT.

The chain is built from TRBV5-1 and TRBJ1-2, with D unresolved. The V gene lost 3 bases and the J gene lost 1 base, with 7 bases spanning the gap. Germline CDR1 is SGHRS and CDR2 is YFSETQ. CDR3 length equals 13 residues. Here the CDR3 reads CASSWIDNYGYTF. The CDR3 region has the DNA TGCGCCAGCAGCTGGATCGATAACTATGGCTACACCTTC.

The chain recombines TRBV21-1 with TRBJ1-4; the tabulated D call, TRBD1, remains unverified against the DNA. TRBV21-1 is labeled a pseudogene. This CDR3 is 18 amino acids long. The CDR3 here is CASSKRQGGMRADEKLFF. As DNA, the CDR3 is TGTGCCAGCAGCAAGAGACAGGGAGGTATGCGTGCGGATGAAAAACTGTTTTTT.

The chain carries TRBV18 and TRBJ2-7; possible D gene TRBD1, 5 bases. The V gene lost 2 bases and the J gene lost 3 bases, with 8 bases spanning the gap. The CDR3 totals 13 residues. Germline V gene data show CDR1 as KGHSH and CDR2 as LQKENI. Here the CDR3 DNA reads TGTGCCAGCTCACCAAGGCAGGGCTACGAGCAGTACTTC. This sequence encodes CASSPRQGYEQYF.

The J gene is TRBJ2-7, the V gene TRBV5-4, with D hard to call. This CDR3 region has 13 residues. The germline V gene encodes CDR1 SGHNT and CDR2 YYREEE (reference sequence). V was trimmed by 4 bases and J by 0 bases, leaving 8 bases between them. CDR3 sequence (DNA): TGTGCCAGCAGCCCGGTAAGCTCCTACGAGCAGTACTTC. It codes for CASSPVSSYEQYF.

This chain links TRBV25-1 with TRBJ2-2, with no clear D. Germline assignment: CDR1 MGHDK and CDR2 SYGVNS. Trimming took 5 bases from V and 4 from J, leaving 14 bases between them. This CDR3 is built from 15 residues. CDR3 nucleotides: TGTGCCAGCAGTTGGGGTACCTTTGGCACCGGGGAGCTGTTTTTT. Translated: CASSWGTFGTGELFF.

This clone has a handful of counts. The chain uses TRBV30 and TRBJ2-7, with unresolved D. The CDR3 is 12 amino acids. Looked up from germline, CDR1 is GTSNPN and CDR2 is SVGIG (reference sequence). The germline V and J ends were trimmed by 0 bases and 3 bases, with 6 bases remaining between them. In nucleotides, the CDR3 is TGTGCCTGGAGTGTACTTGGCTACGAGCAGTACTTC. It specifies CAWSVLGYEQYF.

The J gene is TRBJ1-2, the V gene TRBV14; weak D call: TRBD1 (5 bases). The CDR3 loop spans 15 amino acids. Germline V lookup: CDR1 SGHDN, CDR2 FVKESK. V was pared by 1 base and J by 6 bases, with 15 bases between. CDR3 residues: CASSQVVGHLDGYTF. The CDR3, as DNA: TGTGCCAGCAGCCAAGTGGTGGGGCATCTCGATGGCTACACCTTC.

J is TRBJ1-2 and V is TRBV7-9; 9 nucleotides align to TRBD1. With V trimmed by 5 bases and J by 5 bases, 9 bases remained unmatched. The germline gives CDR1 SEHNR, CDR2 FQNEAQ (reference sequence). The CDR3 totals 15 residues. CDR3 DNA: TGTGCCAGCAGCACCCCCGACAGGGGGACTTATGGCTACACCTTC. This encodes CASSTPDRGTYGYTF. Combining the CDR3 with reference TRBV7-9 and TRBJ1-2 gives the whole variable domain DTGVSQNPRHKITKRGQNVTFRCDPISEHNRLYWYRQTLGQGPEFLTYFQNEAQLEKSRLLSDRFSAERPKGSFSTLEIQRTEQGDSAMYLCASSTPDRGTYGYTFGSGTRLTVV.

The chain recombines TRBV28 with TRBJ1-1, with D possibly being TRBD1 (6 bases). Trimming stripped 5 bases from V and 1 base from J, with 8 bases between. Germline V CDR1 and CDR2: MDHEN, SYDVKM. CDR3 length: 13 residues. The CDR3 here is CASSTRGNTEAFF. In nucleotides, the CDR3 is TGTGCCAGCAGTACCAGGGGGAACACTGAAGCTTTCTTT.

The chain is built from TRBV19 and TRBJ2-6; tentative D call: TRBD2 (6 bases). CDR3 length: 17 residues. Germline V gives CDR1 LNHDA, CDR2 SQIVND (reference sequence). Trimming shortened V by 6 bases and J by 1 base, and 16 bases separated the two germline ends. CDR3 DNA: TGTGCCAGTAGATCTACCCCTCGGGGGTCTGGGGCCAACGTCCTGACTTTC. It codes for CASRSTPRGSGANVLTF.